This T cell receptor beta chain stems from a study of T cells expressing NK-cell markers. Study-wide background: According to the study, TCR beta repertoires originated from sorted CD3+CD56+NKG2C+, CD3+CD56+NKG2C- and CD3+CD56-NKG2C+ T cells. Seven sequenced donors out of eight were HCMV-seropositive, one seronegative.

A remark on this clonotype: Its matching antigen is unknown.

Study conclusions and caveats: The CD3+CD56-NKG2C+ fraction was also led by these clonotypes in a few donors. CD8+ T cells in roughly six donors included dominant NKG2C+ clonotypes at about 1.0-8%.

CDR1 MNHEY and CDR2 SMNVEV come from the germline V gene (reference sequence). The CDR3 consists of 16 residues. TCRdb re-analyzed the 5' RACE reads; it lists each CDR3 protein once, without DNA. Recorded for this sample: 160,000 or so distinct CDR3 sequences. This clonotype was sampled from a woman between 18 and 70 years old in good health. This chain connects TRBV27 to TRBJ2-3; TCRdb indicates TRBD2, and absent DNA this call remains unverified. Sequenced: blood T cells: a sorted CD56 or NKG2C T cell subset, CD4+ or CD8+ T cells, or bulk PBMC T cells (not recorded which). CDR3 loop: CASSLDAGGPDDTQYF.